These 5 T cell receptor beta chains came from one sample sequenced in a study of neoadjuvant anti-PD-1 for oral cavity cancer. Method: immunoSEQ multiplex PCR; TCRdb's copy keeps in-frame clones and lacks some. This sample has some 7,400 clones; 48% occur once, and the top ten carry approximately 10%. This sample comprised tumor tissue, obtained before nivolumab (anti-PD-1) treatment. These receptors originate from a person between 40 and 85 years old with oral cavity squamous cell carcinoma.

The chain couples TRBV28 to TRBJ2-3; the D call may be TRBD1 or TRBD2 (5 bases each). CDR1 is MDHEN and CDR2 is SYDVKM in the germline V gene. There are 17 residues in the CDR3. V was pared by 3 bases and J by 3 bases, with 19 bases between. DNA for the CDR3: TGTGCCAGCAGTTTGCTAGCTGGGGGACCTCCGACAGATACGCAGTATTTT. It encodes CASSLLAGGPPTDTQYF.

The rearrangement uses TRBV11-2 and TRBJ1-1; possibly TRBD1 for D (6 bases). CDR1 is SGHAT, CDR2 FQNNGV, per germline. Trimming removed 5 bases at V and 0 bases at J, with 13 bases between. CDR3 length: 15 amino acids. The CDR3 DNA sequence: TGTGCCAGCAGCCCTAGGGGGGGTATGAACACTGAAGCTTTCTTT. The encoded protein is CASSPRGGMNTEAFF.

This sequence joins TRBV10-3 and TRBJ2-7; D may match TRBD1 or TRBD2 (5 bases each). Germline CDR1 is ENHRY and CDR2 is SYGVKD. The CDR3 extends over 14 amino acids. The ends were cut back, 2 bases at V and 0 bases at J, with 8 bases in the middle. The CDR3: CAISEGDPSYEQYF. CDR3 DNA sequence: TGTGCCATCAGTGAGGGGGACCCCTCCTACGAGCAGTACTTC.

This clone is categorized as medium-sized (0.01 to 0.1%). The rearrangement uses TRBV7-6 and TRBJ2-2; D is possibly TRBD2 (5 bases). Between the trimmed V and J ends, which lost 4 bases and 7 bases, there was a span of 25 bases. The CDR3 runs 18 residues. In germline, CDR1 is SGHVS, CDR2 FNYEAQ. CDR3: CASSSPGGSLTGSGELFF. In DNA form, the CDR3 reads TGTGCCAGCAGCTCACCCGGCGGTAGCCTCACGGGGAGCGGGGAGCTGTTTTTT.

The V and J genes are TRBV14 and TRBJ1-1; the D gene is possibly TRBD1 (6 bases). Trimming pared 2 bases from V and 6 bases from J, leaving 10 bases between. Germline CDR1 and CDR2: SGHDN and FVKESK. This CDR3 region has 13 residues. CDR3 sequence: CASSQQQGSEAFF. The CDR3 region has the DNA TGTGCCAGCAGCCAACAACAGGGATCTGAAGCTTTCTTT. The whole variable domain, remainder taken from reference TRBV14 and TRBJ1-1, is EAGVTQFPSHSVIEKGQTVTLRCDPISGHDNLYWYRRVMGKEIKFLLHFVKESKQDESGMPNNRFLAERTGGTYSTLKVQPAELEDSGVYFCASSQQQGSEAFFGQGTRLTVV.